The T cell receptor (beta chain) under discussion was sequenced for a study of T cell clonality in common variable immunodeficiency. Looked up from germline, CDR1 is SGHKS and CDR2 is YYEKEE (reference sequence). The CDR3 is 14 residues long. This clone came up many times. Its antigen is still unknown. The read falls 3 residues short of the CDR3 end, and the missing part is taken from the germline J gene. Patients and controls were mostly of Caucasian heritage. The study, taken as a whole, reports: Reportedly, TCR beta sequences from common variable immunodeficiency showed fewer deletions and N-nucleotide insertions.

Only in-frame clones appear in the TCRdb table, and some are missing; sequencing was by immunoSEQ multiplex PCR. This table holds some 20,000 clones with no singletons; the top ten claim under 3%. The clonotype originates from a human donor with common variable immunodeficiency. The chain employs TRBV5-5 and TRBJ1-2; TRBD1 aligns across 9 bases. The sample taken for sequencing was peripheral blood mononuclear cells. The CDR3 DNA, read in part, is TGTGCCAGCAGCTCGCTTGGGACAGGGATGGGC. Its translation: CASSSLGTGMG. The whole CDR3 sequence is CASSSLGTGMGYTF.